Presented here are 23 T cell receptor beta chains from one specimen sequenced in a study of T-cell memory formation after mild COVID-19. TCRdb independently ran MiXCR on the 5' RACE reads; one entry per CDR3 protein. The top ten clones hold about 1.5% of a sample with fewer than 50,000 distinct CDR3 sequences, about 7% of them seen once. The sequenced material came from PBMCs or a T cell subset sorted from them (not recorded which). These receptors were collected from a man aged 18 to 29 who had mild COVID-19 (a few samples of this study predate the infection). Cell type and time point are not known.

In DNA form, the CDR3 reads TGCGCCAGCAGCCAAGATTCAGGGGACAGGGGGCAGGAAGAGCAGTACTTC. Translation gives CASSQDSGDRGQEEQYF. V usage is TRBV4-1 and J usage is TRBJ2-5, with 12 positions matching TRBD1. V shed 0 bases, J shed 11 bases, and the junction held 13 bases outside the gene matches. This CDR3 has 17 amino acids. CDR1 and CDR2 from the germline V gene are MGHRA and YSYEKL.

Only a few counts were recorded for this clonotype. V is TRBV5-1 and J is TRBJ1-6; TRBD1 might be the D (5 bases). Trimming stripped 0 bases from V and 6 bases from J, with 13 bases between. The CDR3 consists of 16 residues. Germline CDR1 SGHRS, CDR2 YFSETQ. The CDR3 bases are TGCGCCAGCAGCTTGGAAATCGGGGCAGGTAATTCACCCCTCCACTTT. Its protein is CASSLEIGAGNSPLHF.

The J gene is TRBJ1-5, the V gene TRBV7-2, with a weak D call TRBD1 (5 bases). The CDR3 extends over 15 amino acids. Trimming shortened V by 2 bases and J by 4 bases, and 12 bases separated the two germline ends. Germline V gene lookup returns CDR1 SGHTA and CDR2 FQGNSA. The CDR3 spells CASSLYPGFNQPQHF. The CDR3 nucleotides are TGTGCCAGCAGCTTATATCCAGGGTTTAATCAGCCCCAGCATTTT.

In this sample, this clonotype turned up a few times. The genes are TRBV5-1 and TRBJ2-3; the D call may be TRBD1 or TRBD2 (5 bases each). The germline V gene has CDR1 SGHRS and CDR2 YFSETQ. Trimming cost V 0 bases and J 4 bases, with 12 bases left between them. The CDR3 runs to 15 residues. The CDR3 region is CASSLAGLAADTQYF. The CDR3 nucleotides are TGCGCCAGCAGCTTGGCAGGGCTAGCAGCAGATACGCAGTATTTT.

The gene calls are TRBV29-1 and TRBJ1-1, with 7 bases fitting TRBD1. In germline, CDR1 is SQVTM, CDR2 ANQGSEA. The CDR3 is 16 amino acids. J lost 10 bases, V lost 7 bases, and 24 bases had no gene match. The CDR3 region is CSAGETGRSRGGGAFF. The CDR3 DNA reads TGCAGCGCGGGGGAGACAGGGCGATCCCGGGGGGGTGGAGCTTTCTTT.

In its sample, this clonotype was seen many times. V usage is TRBV4-2 and J usage is TRBJ2-7; perhaps TRBD2 as D (5 bases). V lost 1 base, J lost 3 bases, and 10 bases lay in between. Germline V CDR1 and CDR2: LGHNA, YNFKEQ. This CDR3 is 14 amino acids long. The CDR3, as DNA: TGTGCCAGCAGCCAAGTCGCGGGTAACTACGAGCAGTACTTC. As protein: CASSQVAGNYEQYF.

Of note for this clonotype: One junction end does not reproduce the germline sequence, and a read error may be involved. The rearrangement links TRBV9 to TRBJ2-1, with 11 bases fitting TRBD2. Germline V lookup: CDR1 SGDLS, CDR2 YYNGEE. CDR3 size: 14 residues. The CDR3 region is CASRVAGGYNEQFF. The CDR3 DNA sequence: TGTGCCAGCAGAGTAGCGGGGGGGTACAATGAGCAGTTCTTC.

This clonotype came up many times. This chain uses TRBV20-1 with TRBJ2-5; D may be TRBD1 or TRBD2 (5 bases each). The CDR3 is made up of 13 amino acids. The germline V gene encodes CDR1 DFQATT and CDR2 SNEGSKA (reference sequence). The V end was cut by 5 bases, the J end by 3 bases, with 13 bases between. The CDR3 nucleotides read TGCAGTGCTCGAGGGACGCCAAAAGAGACCCAGTACTTC. It specifies CSARGTPKETQYF.

This clonotype was counted only a few times. The CDR3 region is CASSWSGGEQFF. The DNA for the CDR3 is TGTGCCAGCAGCTGGAGCGGGGGTGAGCAGTTCTTC. The chain joins TRBV5-6 to TRBJ2-1, with 8 bases lining up with TRBD2. CDR1 is SGHDT and CDR2 is YYEEEE in the germline V gene. This CDR3 is built from 12 residues. V dropped 3 bases and J dropped 9; count of bases not matched to a gene: 2.

This clonotype was detected a few times. The chain joins TRBV7-2 to TRBJ1-2; possibly TRBD1 for D (6 bases). Trimming stripped 4 bases from V and 9 bases from J, with 15 bases between. This CDR3 has 13 residues. Per germline, CDR1 SGHTA and CDR2 FQGNSA. The CDR3 loop reads CASSSRGSGSYTF. For the CDR3, the DNA is TGTGCCAGCAGCTCCAGGGGTTCGGGTAGCTACACCTTC.

This clonotype turned up a few times. J is TRBJ1-1 and V is TRBV4-3, with D tentatively TRBD1 (5 bases). Trimming shortened V by 0 bases and J by 0 bases, and 20 bases separated the two germline ends. Per germline, CDR1 LGHNA and CDR2 YSLEER. The CDR3 totals 19 residues. The CDR3 DNA reads TGCGCCAGCAGCCAAGATATATTAGGGTCCGACAGCTTGAACACTGAAGCTTTCTTT. It specifies CASSQDILGSDSLNTEAFF.

The chain carries TRBV2 and TRBJ2-6, with D unresolved. The ends were cut back, 3 bases at V and 0 bases at J, with 6 bases in the middle. Germline CDR1 SNHLY, CDR2 FYNNEI. The CDR3 runs to 15 residues. The CDR3 bases are TGTGCCAGCAGTGATGGGCCCTCTGGGGCCAACGTCCTGACTTTC. Its protein is CASSDGPSGANVLTF.

This clonotype was recorded at least ten times. CDR3 sequence (DNA): TGCGCCAGCAGCCAGTCCAGGGGGCGCTTTTACGAGCAGTACTTC. Translated: CASSQSRGRFYEQYF. The chain combines TRBV4-3 with TRBJ2-7, with 8 positions matching TRBD1. V was clipped by 3 bases and J by 4 bases; unmatched bases: 8. Germline V gene lookup returns CDR1 LGHNA and CDR2 YSLEER. CDR3 size: 15 residues.

The table lists this clonotype with a few counts. The rearrangement links TRBV6-1 to TRBJ1-1, with D unresolved. Germline V gene lookup returns CDR1 MNHNS and CDR2 SASEGT. The V and J ends lost 1 base and 11 bases respectively, with 8 bases between them. The CDR3 totals 11 residues. CDR3 amino acids: CASSEERLAFF. As DNA, the CDR3 is TGTGCCAGCAGTGAAGAACGCCTGGCTTTCTTT.

This clonotype was counted only a few times. The chain is built from TRBV2 and TRBJ1-6, with D possibly matching TRBD1 (5 bases). Trimming left V 7 bases short and J 8 bases short, with 15 bases between. Germline CDR1 SNHLY, CDR2 FYNNEI. CDR3 length: 14 residues. In DNA form, the CDR3 reads TGTGCCAGCACCTTAGGGGAGTTTTATTCACCCCTCCACTTT. Protein product: CASTLGEFYSPLHF.

This clonotype was observed a handful of times. V usage is TRBV25-1 and J usage is TRBJ1-1; 11 nucleotides match TRBD1. This CDR3 contains 14 residues. The germline CDR1 and CDR2 sequences are MGHDK and SYGVNS. V lost 6 bases, J lost 3 bases, and 3 bases stayed unmatched. Here the CDR3 DNA reads TGTGCCAGCAGGGACAGGGGGCGAGACACTGAAGCTTTCTTT. Translated: CASRDRGRDTEAFF.

V gene TRBV7-8 combines with J gene TRBJ2-3; 15 nucleotides align to TRBD2. This CDR3 comprises 18 residues. The germline V gene has CDR1 SGHVS and CDR2 FQNEAQ. V lost 7 bases to trimming and J lost 0 bases; unmatched junction nucleotides: 8. The chain's CDR3 is CASNGLAGGTTSTDTQYF. For the CDR3, the DNA is TGTGCCAGCAACGGACTAGCGGGGGGGACTACTAGCACAGATACGCAGTATTTT.

This clonotype occurred many times. The rearrangement joins TRBV7-9 to TRBJ2-7; D unresolved. Trimming removed 1 base from V and 3 bases from J, with 4 bases in between. The CDR3 runs to 12 residues. The germline gives CDR1 SEHNR, CDR2 FQNEAQ (reference sequence). As DNA, the CDR3 is TGTGCCAGCAGCTTAGACGACTACGAGCAGTACGTC. As protein: CASSLDDYEQYV.

V usage is TRBV5-1 and J usage is TRBJ2-1; 9 bases line up with TRBD1. The germline V gene has CDR1 SGHRS and CDR2 YFSETQ. The CDR3 extends over 14 amino acids. The ends lost 4 bases at V and 8 bases at J; junction bases unmatched: 7. CDR3 sequence: CASSVRTGADEQFF. The DNA for the CDR3 is TGCGCCAGCAGCGTTCGGACAGGGGCGGATGAGCAGTTCTTC.

This rearrangement joins TRBV4-2 to TRBJ2-6; D is ambiguous. The V gene's germline CDR1 is LGHNA and CDR2 YNFKEQ. The CDR3 is 14 amino acids. Trimming removed 0 bases from V and 12 bases from J, with 12 bases in between. The CDR3 DNA sequence: TGTGCCAGCAGCCAAGATAGGCAGCCTGCCGTCCTGACTTTC. Translating it yields CASSQDRQPAVLTF.

This clonotype has a handful of counts. This chain connects TRBV5-1 to TRBJ1-3, with D uncertain. V lost 4 bases and J lost 5, with 7 bases in between. The CDR3 is made up of 12 amino acids. CDR1 and CDR2 (germline): SGHRS, YFSETQ. CDR3 in amino acids: CASSMGRNTIYF. In nucleotides, the CDR3 is TGCGCCAGCAGCATGGGAAGAAACACCATATATTTT.

This clonotype was seen at least ten times. This chain connects TRBV6-5 to TRBJ1-6, with TRBD1 as a possible D gene (6 bases). Per germline, CDR1 MNHEY and CDR2 SVGAGI. V was clipped by 2 bases and J by 7 bases, with 12 bases between them. This CDR3 spans 15 amino acids. The CDR3 coding sequence is TGTGCCAGCAGTTACGGGGGGCTGGGGAATTCACCCCTCCACTTT. This translates into CASSYGGLGNSPLHF.

This clonotype occurred many times. This chain joins TRBV7-2 and TRBJ2-1; 10 bases align to TRBD1. V gave up 4 bases and J gave up 2 bases; unmatched junction bases: 2. Germline values: CDR1 SGHTA, CDR2 FQGNSA. CDR3 length: 15 amino acids. The CDR3 here is CASSSTGGTYNEQFF. CDR3 DNA: TGTGCCAGCAGCTCGACAGGGGGCACCTACAATGAGCAGTTCTTC.